These 16 T cell receptor beta chains originate from one sample sequenced in a study of circulating and synovial CD4+ cells in juvenile arthritis. Sequencing used immunoSEQ multiplex PCR; TCRdb keeps in-frame clones, though not all of them. The sample consists of under 35,000 clones, less than 97% of them appearing once. The sequencing input was CD4+ T cells from blood. The receptors stem from a human donor with juvenile idiopathic arthritis.

This rearrangement joins TRBV29-1 to TRBJ1-2; 10 bases agree with TRBD1. CDR1 and CDR2 from the germline V gene are SQVTM and ANQGSEA. CDR3 length: 15 residues. J lost 4 bases, V lost 6 bases, and 11 bases had no gene match. CDR3 region: CSVLETGGEFYGYTF. The CDR3 DNA sequence: TGCAGCGTCCTTGAGACAGGGGGCGAGTTCTATGGCTACACCTTC.

V gene TRBV6-1 combines with J gene TRBJ2-7; D may be TRBD2 (5 bases). The CDR3 runs to 15 residues. Germline CDR1 MNHNS, CDR2 SASEGT. V lost 5 bases to trimming and J lost 0 bases, with 14 bases between them. CDR3 amino acids: CASSLSPDSSYEQYF. Written as DNA, the CDR3 is TGTGCCAGCAGTCTATCCCCGGACTCCTCCTACGAGCAGTACTTC.

The V gene is TRBV6-6, the J gene TRBJ1-1, with D possibly TRBD1 on 6 matching bases. Germline CDR1 reads MNHNY; CDR2 reads SVGAGI (reference sequence). The CDR3 has 15 amino acids. V lost 5 bases and J 3 bases, leaving 16 bases between the germline ends. This chain's CDR3 is CASSAQPAGDTEAFF. In DNA, the CDR3 is TGTGCCAGCAGTGCCCAGCCAGCAGGGGACACTGAAGCTTTCTTT.

The chain couples TRBV27 to TRBJ2-3, with a weak D call TRBD1 (7 bases). The CDR3 runs to 13 residues. V was shortened by 2 bases and J by 9 bases, with 12 bases between the two germline ends. The germline gives CDR1 MNHEY, CDR2 SMNVEV (reference sequence). CDR3 nucleotides: TGTGCCAGCAGTTTAAAGGGGGCGGGGACGCAGTATTTT. Encoded protein: CASSLKGAGTQYF.

The rearrangement uses TRBV9 and TRBJ2-1, with 10 nucleotides matching TRBD2. The CDR3 runs to 16 residues. V was clipped by 4 bases and J by 7 bases; unmatched bases: 11. CDR1 is SGDLS, CDR2 YYNGEE, per germline. Here the CDR3 DNA reads TGTGCCAGCAGCCGCTTAGGGACTAGCGTAGAAAATGAGCAGTTCTTC. Translated: CASSRLGTSVENEQFF.

The chain employs TRBV5-4 and TRBJ2-1; 10 bases align to TRBD2. With 1 base clipped from V and 6 bases from J, the junction kept 10 bases outside the gene matches. The CDR3 totals 17 residues. Germline CDR1 is SGHNT and CDR2 is YYREEE (reference sequence). DNA for the CDR3: TGTGCCAGCAGCTTGCCTCCTCCTAGCGGGAGTCTCAATGAGCAGTTCTTC. It translates to CASSLPPPSGSLNEQFF. Using reference TRBV5-4 and TRBJ2-1 for the parts outside the CDR3, the full variable domain is ETGVTQSPTHLIKTRGQQVTLRCSSQSGHNTVSWYQQALGQGPQFIFQYYREEENGRGNFPPRFSGLQFPNYSSELNVNALELDDSALYLCASSLPPPSGSLNEQFFGPGTRLTVL.

The rearrangement links TRBV5-1 to TRBJ2-2; 8 bases line up with TRBD2. Unmatched junction bases numbered 7, after V lost 0 bases and J lost 0 bases. The CDR3 sequence is 18 residues long. Looked up from germline, CDR1 is SGHRS and CDR2 is YFSETQ. Here the CDR3 reads CASSLGQPTSANTGELFF. The CDR3 DNA sequence: TGCGCCAGCAGCTTGGGACAGCCGACTAGCGCGAACACCGGGGAGCTGTTTTTT.

The chain combines TRBV7-9 with TRBJ1-2; D ambiguous. V was trimmed by 8 bases and J by 3 bases, leaving 13 bases between them. Germline CDR1 reads SEHNR; CDR2 reads FQNEAQ (reference sequence). This CDR3 contains 13 residues. CDR3 region: CASGRGEYYGYTF. DNA for the CDR3: TGTGCCAGCGGGAGAGGAGAGTACTATGGCTACACCTTC.

The genes are TRBV6-5 and TRBJ2-3, with 9 bases matching TRBD1. With 6 bases clipped from V and 2 bases from J, the junction kept 3 bases outside the gene matches. CDR1 is MNHEY, CDR2 SVGAGI, per germline. This CDR3 is built from 14 residues. The CDR3 DNA reads TGTGCCAGCAGAGGACAGGGGTACACAGATACGCAGTATTTT. This encodes CASRGQGYTDTQYF.

The V and J genes are TRBV4-1 and TRBJ2-1; D gene unclear. The CDR3 contains 18 residues. CDR1 is MGHRA and CDR2 is YSYEKL in the germline V gene. V was clipped by 1 base and J by 2 bases, with 18 bases between them. The DNA for the CDR3 is TGCGCCAGCAGCCAAGTCCCCCGGGTGGTAGGTCCCTACAATGAGCAGTTCTTC. Its translation is CASSQVPRVVGPYNEQFF.

V and J are TRBV2 and TRBJ1-4; D unclear. The ends were cut back, 4 bases at V and 5 bases at J, with 11 bases in the middle. The CDR3 loop spans 14 amino acids. In germline, CDR1 is SNHLY, CDR2 FYNNEI. The CDR3 nucleotides read TGTGCCAGCAGTGGGTTACAGAAGAATGAAAAACTGTTTTTT. Its protein is CASSGLQKNEKLFF.

The rearrangement joins TRBV5-1 to TRBJ2-2, with D unclear. V was pared by 1 base and J by 3 bases, with 10 bases between. CDR1 SGHRS and CDR2 YFSETQ come from the germline V gene. This CDR3 contains 15 residues. The CDR3 coding sequence is TGCGCCAGCAGCTTGTATAGAATCGACACCGGGGAGCTGTTTTTT. It encodes CASSLYRIDTGELFF.

The chain uses TRBV4-2 and TRBJ2-1; 9 bases line up with TRBD2. The V segment lost 3 bases and the J segment 7 bases; nucleotides outside the gene matches: 10. Germline V gene sequence: CDR1 LGHNA, CDR2 YNFKEQ. This CDR3 is 16 amino acids long. In nucleotides, the CDR3 is TGTGCCAGCAGCCATACTCTGGAGCGGGGGGTAAATGAGCAGTTCTTC. Translated, it gives CASSHTLERGVNEQFF.

The chain is built from TRBV6-5 and TRBJ2-5, with TRBD1 identical over 10 bases. Germline V gene lookup returns CDR1 MNHEY and CDR2 SVGAGI. This CDR3 has 15 amino acids. V lost 3 bases to trimming and J lost 2 bases; unmatched junction nucleotides: 3. CDR3 sequence (DNA): TGTGCCAGCAGTTATACGGACAGGGGGCAAGAGACCCAGTACTTC. Encoded protein: CASSYTDRGQETQYF.

This clone was counted only a few times. The V call is TRBV5-6, the J call TRBJ1-2; no clear D. Per the germline V gene, CDR1 is SGHDT and CDR2 is YYEEEE. The CDR3 length is 11 residues. Trimming removed 3 bases at V and 5 bases at J, with 5 bases between. CDR3 DNA: TGTGCCAGCAGCTATACATATGGCTACACCTTC. As protein: CASSYTYGYTF.

The chain uses TRBV2 and TRBJ2-5; the D gene is possibly TRBD1 (5 bases). Trimming pared 1 base from V and 5 bases from J, leaving 8 bases between. The germline gives CDR1 SNHLY, CDR2 FYNNEI. The CDR3 has 13 amino acids. The CDR3, as DNA: TGTGCCAGCAGTGAAGTAACAGGCGAGACCCAGTACTTC. This sequence encodes CASSEVTGETQYF.